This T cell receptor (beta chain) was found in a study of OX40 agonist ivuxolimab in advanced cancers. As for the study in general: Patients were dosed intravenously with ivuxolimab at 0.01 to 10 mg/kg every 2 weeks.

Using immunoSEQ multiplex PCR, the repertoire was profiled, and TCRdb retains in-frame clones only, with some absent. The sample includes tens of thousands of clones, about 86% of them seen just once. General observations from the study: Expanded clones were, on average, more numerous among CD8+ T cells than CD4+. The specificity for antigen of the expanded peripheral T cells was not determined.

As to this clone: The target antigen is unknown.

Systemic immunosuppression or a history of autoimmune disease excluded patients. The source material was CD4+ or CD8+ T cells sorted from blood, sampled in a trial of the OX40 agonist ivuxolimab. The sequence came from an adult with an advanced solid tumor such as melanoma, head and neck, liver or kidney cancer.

The CDR3 DNA sequence: TGCGCCAGCAGCACCACACTAGCGGGGGGGTTCAATGAGCAGTTCTTC. Translating gives CASSTTLAGGFNEQFF. The chain is built from TRBV5-1 and TRBJ2-1; TRBD2 agrees at 13 bases. CDR1 is SGHRS and CDR2 is YFSETQ in the germline V gene. The CDR3 spans 16 residues. After removal of 4 bases from V and 6 bases from J, the junction contained 7 bases not matched to a gene.